This T cell receptor (beta chain) is from a study of cytotoxic CD8 clonotypes in ibrutinib-treated CLL. Study-level information: Partial responders roughly 25, complete 2; some twelve progressed and around 15 stayed in remission by median around 68 months. Samples averaged 255,043 productive templates and some 91,000 productive rearrangements.

The protocol was immunoSEQ multiplex PCR, while the TCRdb copy is restricted to in-frame clones and leaves out a portion. The sample records 150,000 to 200,000 clones, 88% being singletons. Study-wide results and limits: The clonality rise at ibrutinib response reflected private clonotype expansion. Clonality went up at the time of ibrutinib response, stayed stable in sustained remission, and later dropped back toward its baseline level at progression.

Trimming cost V 8 bases and J 9 bases; bases outside gene matches: 7. CDR1 is SNHLY, CDR2 FYNNEI, per germline. The CDR3 is 12 amino acids. Remarks on this clone: Its target is unknown.

The receptor was isolated from a human donor with chronic lymphocytic leukemia. This rearrangement joins TRBV2 to TRBJ2-1, with 7 bases fitting TRBD1. Sequenced material: PBMCs, taken at disease progression, from a patient treated with ibrutinib. The CDR3 reads CASETTGLEQFF. The CDR3 coding sequence is TGTGCCAGCGAGACGACAGGGCTTGAGCAGTTCTTC.